This is a list of T cell receptor beta chains from one sample in a study of chemoradiotherapy in HPV16-positive cancers. Data came from immunoSEQ multiplex PCR; TCRdb stores just in-frame clones and leaves some out. Of roughly 19,000 clones listed, around 86% are singletons. This sample comprised blood, obtained from a patient who underwent chemoradiotherapy. The receptor set was obtained from a human donor with HPV-associated anogenital cancer. Both conserved end residues are part of each CDR3. Fields, in order: D gene, J gene, V gene, clone size, CDR3 protein, CDR3 DNA. The D gene is left open where the match is weak. Clone size, where shown, is once, few, many, or a class for clones that have expanded.

TRBD2	TRBJ2-5	TRBV19	-	CASSIQAGGPETQYF	TGTGCCAGTAGTATCCAGGCGGGGGGCCCCGAGACCCAGTACTTC
TRBD2	TRBJ2-3	TRBV9	-	CASSVGSGSVTDTQYF	TGTGCCAGCAGCGTCGGTAGCGGGTCGGTCACAGATACGCAGTATTTT
-	TRBJ1-1	TRBV5-6	-	CASSSARGTEAFF	TGTGCCAGCAGCTCCGCTCGGGGCACTGAAGCTTTCTTT
-	TRBJ1-1	TRBV7-2	-	CASSPIRQASTEAFF	TGTGCCAGCAGCCCCATTCGACAGGCGTCGACTGAAGCTTTCTTT
TRBD1	TRBJ1-5	TRBV5-4	once	CASSLAGQGNQPQHF	TGTGCCAGCAGCTTAGCGGGACAGGGTAATCAGCCCCAGCATTTT
-	TRBJ2-5	TRBV20-1	-	CSANMAGTQYF	TGCAGTGCTAACATGGCGGGGACCCAGTACTTC
-	TRBJ2-3	TRBV4-3	-	CASSQAYRDIDRDTQYF	TGCGCCAGCAGCCAAGCCTATCGGGACATTGACAGGGATACGCAGTATTTT
-	TRBJ2-2	TRBV10-2	once	CASSQGRSGELFF	TGCGCCAGCAGTCAGGGCCGGTCCGGGGAGCTGTTTTTT
-	TRBJ1-6	TRBV5-1	few	CASSLYEVNNSPLHF	TGCGCCAGCAGCTTGTACGAGGTTAATAATTCACCCCTCCACTTT
-	TRBJ2-5	TRBV11-2	-	CASSLSGEGQETQYF	TGTGCCAGCAGCTTAAGCGGTGAGGGCCAAGAGACCCAGTACTTC
-	TRBJ2-5	TRBV29-1	-	CSVGEREETQYF	TGCAGCGTGGGGGAGCGGGAAGAGACCCAGTACTTC
-	TRBJ1-1	TRBV6-5	once	CASTQGSGTEAFF	TGTGCCAGCACCCAGGGGTCCGGGACTGAAGCTTTCTTT
TRBD1	TRBJ1-5	TRBV6-5	-	CASSFDRDRNQPQHF	TGTGCCAGCAGCTTCGACAGGGATCGCAATCAGCCCCAGCATTTT
-	TRBJ2-3	TRBV7-2	-	CASSIRLPSTDTQYF	TGTGCCAGCAGCATCAGACTACCTAGCACAGATACGCAGTATTTT
-	TRBJ1-6	TRBV20-1	-	CSASLDSPLHF	TGCAGTGCTAGTCTCGACTCACCCCTCCACTTT
TRBD1	TRBJ1-2	TRBV5-1	once	CASSATGGGDGYTF	TGCGCCAGCAGCGCTACAGGGGGAGGGGACGGCTACACCTTC
-	TRBJ2-1	TRBV4-1	once	CASSQGAPGAYNEQFF	TGCGCCAGCAGCCAAGGGGCCCCCGGGGCCTACAATGAGCAGTTCTTC
-	TRBJ1-2	TRBV7-2	-	CASSETKGYDGYTF	TGTGCCAGCAGCGAGACAAAGGGGTATGATGGCTACACCTTC
-	TRBJ2-7	TRBV19	-	CASSISTATYEQYF	TGTGCCAGTAGTATTTCTACAGCTACCTACGAGCAGTACTTC
TRBD1	TRBJ1-4	TRBV7-2	-	CASSQDRGHEQLFF	TGTGCCAGCAGCCAAGACAGGGGTCATGAACAACTGTTTTTT
-	TRBJ2-3	TRBV7-2	-	CASSLNAGTDTQYF	TGTGCCAGCAGCTTGAATGCCGGCACAGATACGCAGTATTTT
-	TRBJ2-7	TRBV19	-	CASSIGWRGRLSSYEQYF	TGTGCCAGTAGTATTGGTTGGAGGGGGCGACTAAGCTCCTACGAGCAGTACTTC
-	TRBJ2-7	TRBV11-2	-	CASSLSGRAWEQYF	TGTGCCAGCAGCTTATCGGGCAGGGCGTGGGAGCAGTACTTC
-	TRBJ1-1	TRBV10-3	-	CAISGGGNTEAFF	TGTGCCATCAGTGGAGGGGGGAACACTGAAGCTTTCTTT
-	TRBJ1-1	TRBV6-5	-	CASKIAQNTEAFF	TGTGCCAGCAAAATAGCCCAGAACACTGAAGCTTTCTTT
-	TRBJ1-2	TRBV14	-	CASSQLREYGYTF	TGTGCCAGCAGCCAACTACGAGAGTATGGCTACACCTTC